This T cell receptor beta chain was sequenced during a study of T cell responses to AZD1222 COVID-19 vaccine. About the research overall: Recipients boosted at about 4 weeks or about 12 weeks are pooled.

Whole-study results and caveats: Baseline antibody screening turned up just a handful of seropositive AZD1222 recipients. Spike-specific TCR depth and breadth grew after two AZD1222 doses.

In the case of this clone: Its antigen is not known.

The CDR3 spans 14 residues. Trimming removed 0 bases from V and 5 bases from J, with 11 bases in between. The germline V gene encodes CDR1 SGHNT and CDR2 YYREEE (reference sequence). Sequenced by immunoSEQ multiplex PCR; TCRdb stores in-frame clones only, minus some. In the table there are some 130,000 clones, about 87% of which are singletons. J is TRBJ1-1 and V is TRBV5-4; D remains unclear. This receptor was taken from an adult in good health. The sample was peripheral blood, taken on day 0 of AZD1222 vaccination. The CDR3 DNA sequence: TGTGCCAGCAGCTTGGGGGCCGAAGAAACTGAAGCTTTCTTT. Protein sequence: CASSLGAEETEAFF.